This is a list of T cell receptor beta chains from one sample in a study of cytomegalovirus exposure and HLA in healthy donors. Generated by immunoSEQ multiplex PCR, the TCRdb table keeps only in-frame clones and is missing some. This sample yields roughly 76,000 clones, of which 94% are seen a single time; under 2% belongs to the top ten. What was sequenced was PBMCs. These TCRs come from a man aged 18 to 29 in good health and CMV-seropositive. The conserved cysteine and the conserved F or W are not part of the CDR3 here. The order of the fields is J gene, clone size, V gene, CDR3 protein. Clone size is stated in some rows and not others, as once, few, many or a class when expanded.

>TRBJ2-5|once|TRBV27
ASSSGQGREWETQY
>TRBJ1-3|-|TRBV5-1
ASRGVGTGNTIY
>TRBJ1-2|-|TRBV30
AFSQGWYGYT
>TRBJ2-1|once|TRBV4-1
ASSQGLAGRYNEQF
>TRBJ1-1|once|TRBV5-1
ASSLAVVNTEAF
>TRBJ2-1|-|TRBV5-1
ASSLHGVDNEQF
>TRBJ1-1|-|TRBV5-5
ASSPLGQGISGEAF
>TRBJ2-7|-|TRBV9
ASSEGLAADYEQY
>TRBJ2-7|once|TRBV14
ASSDTSGAGYEQY
>TRBJ1-1|-|TRBV6-5
ASKRSNTEAF
>TRBJ1-2|once|TRBV9
ASSVLTGSYGYT
>TRBJ2-7|-|TRBV6-5
ASNQRESYEQY
>TRBJ1-5|-|TRBV6-1
ASSEQGNQPQH
>TRBJ2-6|-|TRBV10-3
ASGGQESGANVLT
>TRBJ2-1|-|TRBV29-1
SVVGQGAWDEQF
>TRBJ2-7|once|TRBV28
ASSTTRTGGYEQY
>TRBJ2-3|-|TRBV2
ASSDGLAGTDTQY
>TRBJ2-3|-|TRBV5-1
ASSHGQGGMGSTDTQY
>TRBJ1-1|-|TRBV6-5
ASSYQGGTEAF
>TRBJ2-1|-|TRBV18
ASSRTSGSSNEQF
>TRBJ2-7|-|TRBV28
ASSSGTGFYEQY
>TRBJ2-1|-|TRBV7-7
ASSIGQYNEQF
>TRBJ2-3|once|TRBV19
ASSINPERDTQY
>TRBJ1-2|-|TRBV5-1
ASSSETHSNYGYT
>TRBJ2-7|-|TRBV6-1
ASSASGSNYEQY
>TRBJ2-3|-|TRBV19
ASSTNLAGGTDTQY
>TRBJ2-7|-|TRBV5-1
ASQDVTGNEQY
>TRBJ2-3|-|TRBV28
ASSLAGECTDTQY
>TRBJ1-5|once|TRBV5-1
ASSPDPTGPNQPQH
>TRBJ1-2|-|TRBV6-1
ASSWREGDGYT
>TRBJ2-1|-|TRBV29-1
SVASSYNEQF
>TRBJ2-7|-|TRBV29-1
SVRLAGAYEQY
>TRBJ2-7|few|TRBV25-1
ASKDRSSYEQY
>TRBJ2-7|-|TRBV27
ASSHQPGQRTYEQY
>TRBJ2-6|-|TRBV15
ATSRDFAGANVLT
>TRBJ2-5|-|TRBV7-2
ASSSPPGTSGQETQY
>TRBJ1-1|-|TRBV19
ASSKGTGRTTEAF
>TRBJ2-7|-|TRBV11-2
ASSPVGTENTYEQY
>TRBJ2-7|-|TRBV6-1
ASSYLRLSPAEQY
>TRBJ2-7|-|TRBV18
ASSIAGPPIYEQY
>TRBJ2-5|-|TRBV5-1
ASRPAGIHQETQY
>TRBJ2-3|-|TRBV9
ASSPSPDTQY
>TRBJ1-2|-|TRBV9
ASRGALYGYT
>TRBJ2-1|-|TRBV18
ASSLFGGRIGSYNEQF
>TRBJ2-7|-|TRBV15
ATSRETGLSEQY
>TRBJ2-6|-|TRBV28
ASSGSHSGANVLT
>TRBJ1-5|-|TRBV28
ASSPPGSNQPQH
>TRBJ2-7|-|TRBV18
ASSPEVSSDEQY
>TRBJ1-1|once|TRBV9
ASSARNEGDTEAF
>TRBJ1-1|-|TRBV28
ASSPGQFSPEAF
>TRBJ2-4|-|TRBV4-1
ASSQNGGEGIQY
>TRBJ2-5|-|TRBV5-1
ASSPSSGISETQY